This TCR beta chain was captured in a study of blood T cell repertoires in COVID-19. At the level of the study: Acute-phase and convalescent COVID-19 samples originated in the United States, Italy and Spain. T cells, B-cell-depleted T cells, or PBMCs supplied cDNA or gDNA.

This clone was recorded only once. The germline V gene has CDR1 SGHNT and CDR2 YYREEE (reference sequence). The CDR3 spans 14 residues. Trimming at V came to 4 bases and at J to 9 bases, leaving 10 bases not matched to a gene. Per the original data handling: It was from reference gene primer amplification that nucleated cell counts were estimated. Here immunoSEQ multiplex PCR was the method, and the copy in TCRdb shows in-frame clones only, minus some. Clone size and V and J calls were adopted from that table, with D and trimming inferred from the DNA. The sample includes some 120,000 clones, around 88% of them seen just once.

The TCR was taken from a woman in her forties or fifties with active or convalescent COVID-19. Input material: peripheral blood. The genes are TRBV5-4 and TRBJ1-5, with TRBD1 identical over 7 bases. The CDR3 loop is CASSHRDSGGPQHF. The CDR3 bases are TGTGCCAGCAGCCACCGGGACAGTGGGGGGCCCCAGCATTTT.